Shown below are 2 T cell receptor beta chains from a single sample sequenced in a study of T-cell memory formation after mild COVID-19. TCRdb reanalysed the 5' RACE reads using MiXCR and keeps one entry per CDR3 protein. In the table there are some 160,000 distinct CDR3 sequences, roughly 28% of which are singletons. Sequences were obtained from PBMCs or a T cell subset sorted from them (not recorded which). These receptors were collected from an adult woman who had mild COVID-19 (a few samples of this study predate the infection). Cell type and time point are not known.

The chain couples TRBV3-1 to TRBJ2-6, with D perhaps matching TRBD2 (5 bases). The CDR3 consists of 14 residues. Germline loops: CDR1 LGHDT, CDR2 YNNKEL (reference sequence). Trimming removed 3 bases at V and 2 bases at J, with 5 bases between. CDR3 in amino acids: CASSHGAGANVLTF. CDR3 nucleotide sequence: TGTGCCAGCAGCCACGGGGCTGGGGCCAACGTCCTGACTTTC.

J is TRBJ2-7 and V is TRBV5-5; perhaps TRBD2 as D (5 bases). Trimming took off 1 base at V and 10 bases at J, with 12 bases between the two ends. CDR1 and CDR2 (germline): SGHKS, YYEKEE (reference sequence). This CDR3 region has 12 residues. The CDR3 spells CASSLIGVEQYF. The CDR3 coding sequence is TGTGCCAGCAGCTTGATCGGGGTCGAACAGTACTTC.